This T cell receptor beta chain appears in the sequencing data of a study of CD8+ T cells in alopecia areata. This clone was observed a few times. In each case, RNA was isolated and then reverse transcribed into cDNA as the sequencing template. The method was immunoSEQ multiplex PCR; TCRdb's version includes in-frame clones alone and lacks a portion of them. The sample yields roughly 98,000 clones, about 64% seen once. Stated treatment: oral pan-JAK inhibitor, 5-10 mg twice daily. This sequence was found in a human donor with alopecia areata. Sequenced material: CD8+ T cells sorted from blood, taken at week 4, from a patient treated with tofacitinib.

The CDR3 bases are TGTGCCAGCAGCCGGGCCGCGGGAGATGAGCAGTTCTTC. Translation gives CASSRAAGDEQFF. The V call is TRBV5-6, the J call TRBJ2-1; TRBD2 matches 7 bases. V shed 4 bases and J 8 bases; nucleotides not matched to a gene: 6. Germline assignment: CDR1 SGHDT and CDR2 YYEEEE. CDR3 length equals 13 residues.